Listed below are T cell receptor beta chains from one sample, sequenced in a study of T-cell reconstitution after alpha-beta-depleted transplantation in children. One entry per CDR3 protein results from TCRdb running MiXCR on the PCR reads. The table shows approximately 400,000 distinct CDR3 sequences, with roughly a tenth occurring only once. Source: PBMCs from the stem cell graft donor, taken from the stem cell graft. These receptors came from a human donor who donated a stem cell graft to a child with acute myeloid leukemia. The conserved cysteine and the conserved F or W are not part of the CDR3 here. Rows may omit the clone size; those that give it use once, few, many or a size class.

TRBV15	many	ATSRDLGSQETQY
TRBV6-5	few	ASSYGGQFNEKLF
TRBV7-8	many	ASSLSSLRAGGPYTGELF
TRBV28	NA	ASSALAGGHEQF
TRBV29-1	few	SVDGTGLADYNEQF
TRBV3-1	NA	ACSSLGQGAKFPDTQY
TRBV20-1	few	SARISGNEQF
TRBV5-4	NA	ASSLNPQGYGYT
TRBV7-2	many	ASSLGGPSGEQF
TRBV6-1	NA	ASSIVGTATYEQY
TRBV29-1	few	SVGRSSGANVLT
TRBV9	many	ASSVPLAGGSGANVLT
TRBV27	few	ASSSRSTGFLRSPLH
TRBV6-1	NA	ASRRTPPDTQY
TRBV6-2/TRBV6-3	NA	ASKGDTQY
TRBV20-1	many	SASGLAGEHEQF
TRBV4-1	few	ASSPGDQGQETQY
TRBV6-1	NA	ASSLSGGTSLETQY
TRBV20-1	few	SASGTSQFGTDTQY
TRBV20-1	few	SARGRASGTRSYEQY
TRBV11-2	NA	ASSLDRFPNEKLF
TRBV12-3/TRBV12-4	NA	ASRGQVRGELF
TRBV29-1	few	SVEAGGGPTQY
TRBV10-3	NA	AIRESTSGYGYT
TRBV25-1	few	ASSNSTDTQY
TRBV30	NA	AWSAAGRKLF
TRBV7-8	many	ASSFVAGVPPGHNEQF
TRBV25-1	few	ASSEFPGGGEQF
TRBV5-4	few	ASRVSGANGLT
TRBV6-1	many	ASSPDGRTDTQY
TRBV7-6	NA	ASSLGPRGTQY
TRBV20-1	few	SASGVLAGGYSDTQY
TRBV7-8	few	ASSLILAGETQY